This T cell receptor (beta chain) was recovered during a study of cytomegalovirus exposure and HLA in healthy donors. The PCR ran on 60 Vbeta and 13 Jbeta primers. Sequencing used immunoSEQ multiplex PCR; TCRdb keeps in-frame clones, though not all of them. The table lists under 250,000 clones, around 77% of them singletons, with less than 3.5% in the top ten. Germline CDR1 and CDR2: SGHRS and YFSETQ. The V segment lost 4 bases and the J segment 8 bases; nucleotides outside the gene matches: 6. The CDR3 consists of 13 residues. This clone was counted once. The receptor was derived from a woman in her 30s in good health and CMV-seronegative. The sequenced sample was PBMCs. The V and J genes are TRBV5-1 and TRBJ2-1; 7 bases align to TRBD2. This chain's CDR3 is CASSLGGFDEQFF. The CDR3 bases are TGCGCCAGCAGCCTGGGAGGGTTCGATGAGCAGTTCTTC.